Each of the 14 T cell receptor beta chains below was sequenced from the same sample in a study of CD8+ T cells in alopecia areata. The authors extracted RNA and reverse transcribed it into cDNA as the sequencing template. Sequenced by immunoSEQ multiplex PCR; TCRdb stores in-frame clones only, minus some. The data show 140,000 to 150,000 clones, with around 47% seen just once and about 6.3% held by the top ten. The sample consisted of CD4+ T cells sorted from blood. Receptors originate from a human donor with alopecia areata.

The rearrangement uses TRBV9 and TRBJ2-1; 8 nucleotides line up with TRBD1. Unmatched junction bases numbered 10, after V lost 0 bases and J lost 5 bases. This CDR3 has 17 residues. CDR1 and CDR2 from the germline V gene are SGDLS and YYNGEE. CDR3 region: CASSVVGTGGFDNEQFF. The DNA for the CDR3 is TGTGCCAGCAGCGTAGTCGGGACAGGAGGATTTGACAATGAGCAGTTCTTC.

The genes are TRBV5-1 and TRBJ1-2; TRBD1 matches 7 bases. This CDR3 contains 14 residues. J gave up 5 bases and V 2 bases, and 6 bases lay outside the gene matches. Germline V gene data show CDR1 as SGHRS and CDR2 as YFSETQ. The DNA for the CDR3 is TGCGCCAGCAGCTTAACGGGACAGAAGTATGGCTACACCTTC. This sequence encodes CASSLTGQKYGYTF. Combining the CDR3 with reference TRBV5-1 and TRBJ1-2 gives the whole variable domain KAGVTQTPRYLIKTRGQQVTLSCSPISGHRSVSWYQQTPGQGLQFLFEYFSETQRNKGNFPGRFSGRQFSNSRSEMNVSTLELGDSALYLCASSLTGQKYGYTFGSGTRLTVV.

This clone was detected only a few times. The chain combines TRBV7-2 with TRBJ1-4; the match to TRBD1 covers 8 bases. Germline CDR1 and CDR2: SGHTA and FQGNSA. V shed 3 bases, J shed 10 bases, and the junction held 1 base outside the gene matches. This CDR3 comprises 12 residues. The chain's CDR3 is CASSFDRGKLFF. The CDR3 DNA reads as TGTGCCAGCAGCTTCGACAGGGGAAAACTGTTTTTT.

The gene calls are TRBV4-1 and TRBJ1-2, with no clear D. The V gene lost 0 bases and the J gene lost 2 bases, with 16 bases spanning the gap. CDR1 is MGHRA, CDR2 YSYEKL, per germline. The CDR3 is 17 amino acids. CDR3 residues: CASSQEMGSGSNYGYTF. The CDR3 DNA follows: TGCGCCAGCAGCCAAGAGATGGGCTCAGGTTCAAACTATGGCTACACCTTC.

This clone was picked up one time. This specimen includes other DNA sequences encoding the same CDR3. The V call is TRBV5-1, the J call TRBJ1-1; D might be TRBD1 (5 bases). CDR1 and CDR2 from the germline V gene are SGHRS and YFSETQ. The CDR3 is 15 residues long. V lost 4 bases and J lost 1, with 14 bases in between. The CDR3 here is CASSLWAGTNTEAFF. CDR3 sequence (DNA): TGCGCCAGCAGCCTGTGGGCAGGGACGAACACTGAAGCTTTCTTT.

This chain joins TRBV6-6 and TRBJ2-7; D is ambiguous. The CDR3 is 14 amino acids. CDR1 is MNHNY, CDR2 SVGAGI, per germline (reference sequence). V was shortened by 2 bases and J by 2 bases, with 10 bases between the two germline ends. The CDR3 loop reads CASSYGSGPYEQYF. The CDR3 bases are TGTGCCAGCAGTTACGGGTCCGGACCCTACGAGCAGTACTTC.

This clone has a handful of counts. The rearrangement uses TRBV6-5 and TRBJ2-1, with 7 nucleotides matching TRBD1. Germline assignment: CDR1 MNHEY and CDR2 SVGAGI. CDR3 length: 12 amino acids. V shed 2 bases and J 9 bases; nucleotides not matched to a gene: 1. The CDR3 DNA sequence: TGTGCCAGCAGTTACCGACAGGGTGAGCAGTTCTTC. The encoded protein is CASSYRQGEQFF.

This clone has a single count. The chain links TRBV6-5 to TRBJ2-3, with D unresolved. The CDR3 totals 13 residues. V was shortened by 6 bases and J by 6 bases, with 13 bases between the two germline ends. Germline CDR1 and CDR2: MNHEY and SVGAGI. The DNA for the CDR3 is TGTGCCAGCAGATTTGGTGTTGAGGATACGCAGTATTTT. Translated, it gives CASRFGVEDTQYF.

V usage is TRBV7-8 and J usage is TRBJ2-2; D possibly corresponds to TRBD2 (5 bases). CDR1 is SGHVS and CDR2 is FQNEAQ in the germline V gene. The CDR3 has 15 residues. V was cut by 0 bases and J by 6 bases, with 11 bases left in between. The CDR3 sequence: CASSLARGRAGELFF. Here the CDR3 DNA reads TGTGCCAGCAGCTTAGCTCGGGGAAGAGCCGGGGAGCTGTTTTTT.

This clone was counted between two and nine times. This chain joins TRBV5-1 and TRBJ2-2; D gene uncertain. Germline assignment: CDR1 SGHRS and CDR2 YFSETQ. The CDR3 totals 13 residues. The V end lost 1 base, the J end lost 6 bases, and 7 bases lay between the germline ends. CDR3 DNA: TGCGCCAGCAGCTTGTTGGCGGCCGGGGAGCTGTTTTTT. Its protein is CASSLLAAGELFF.

The CDR3 spells CSVEDQGSGYTF. The DNA of the CDR3 is TGCAGCGTTGAAGATCAGGGTTCTGGCTACACCTTC. The chain employs TRBV29-1 and TRBJ1-2; possibly TRBD1 for D (5 bases). The CDR3 extends over 12 amino acids. V lost 0 bases to trimming and J lost 7 bases, with 9 bases between them. Germline V gene sequence: CDR1 SQVTM, CDR2 ANQGSEA.

The chain recombines TRBV28 with TRBJ2-7, with no clear D. Germline CDR1 reads MDHEN; CDR2 reads SYDVKM. The length of the CDR3 is 14 residues. Trimming took 5 bases from V and 0 from J, leaving 11 bases between them. CDR3 residues: CASSADWSSYEQYF. The CDR3, as DNA: TGTGCCAGCAGTGCTGACTGGAGCTCCTACGAGCAGTACTTC.

In its sample, this clone was seen a few times. The V and J genes are TRBV7-9 and TRBJ2-4, with a tentative D call TRBD2 (5 bases). This CDR3 region has 12 residues. With 3 bases removed from V and 8 bases from J, the gap between germline ends came to 8 bases. The germline CDR1 and CDR2 sequences are SEHNR and FQNEAQ (reference sequence). Written as DNA, the CDR3 is TGTGCCAGCAGCTTCTCGGACTACATTCAGTACTTC. Protein product: CASSFSDYIQYF.

About this clone itself: A much larger clonotype is one base distant, so this may be a read error. The chain employs TRBV5-6 and TRBJ1-1; D is undetermined. The CDR3 extends over 12 amino acids. Germline V lookup: CDR1 SGHDT, CDR2 YYEEEE. V dropped 2 bases and J dropped 5 bases, with 7 bases sitting between them. The CDR3 coding sequence is TGTGCCAGCAGCTTAGTTGGGACTGAAGCTTTCTTT. It encodes CASSLVGTEAFF.